The 25 T cell receptor beta chains given below trace back to one sample, sequenced in a study of T cells in Graves' hyperthyroidism and ophthalmopathy. The source material, RNA transcripts, was used to amplify TCR beta CDR3 regions. TCR CDR3 regions were first amplified by RT-PCR with HTBI primers. TCRdb re-called the multiplex PCR reads through MiXCR, storing one row per CDR3 protein. In the table there are hundreds of thousands of distinct CDR3 sequences, roughly 40% of which are singletons. The sample was blood. These receptor sequences come from a man aged 18-30 years with Graves' hyperthyroidism.

In regard to this clonotype: This clone may be a read error of a much larger clone one base away. The chain recombines TRBV29-1 with TRBJ2-7; 12 positions match TRBD1. Germline trimming cut 7 bases from V and 4 bases from J; bases unmatched to any gene: 11. This CDR3 has 15 amino acids. Germline V lookup: CDR1 SQVTM, CDR2 ANQGSEA. CDR3 amino acids: CSGSRDRGRGYEQYF. CDR3 bases: TGCAGCGGGTCAAGGGACAGGGGGCGAGGGTACGAGCAGTACTTC.

The chain combines TRBV5-4 with TRBJ2-5, with TRBD2 identical over 9 bases. The germline V gene encodes CDR1 SGHNT and CDR2 YYREEE (reference sequence). The CDR3 contains 16 residues. V was pared by 0 bases and J by 2 bases, with 5 bases of the junction left unmatched. This chain's CDR3 is CASSLGATSGQETQYF. The CDR3 bases are TGTGCCAGCAGCTTGGGGGCGACTAGCGGTCAAGAGACCCAGTACTTC.

To note about this clonotype: An end of the junction does not agree with germline; a read error may underlie this. V and J are TRBV6-6 and TRBJ2-5; a possible D gene is TRBD1 (6 bases). CDR3 length equals 15 residues. Looked up from germline, CDR1 is MNHNY and CDR2 is SVGAGI (reference sequence). DNA of the CDR3: TGTGCCAGCAGTTCCGCTGGGGGCGGCCAAGGGACCCAGTACTTC. Amino acids: CASSSAGGGQGTQYF.

The chain is built from TRBV6-5 and TRBJ2-7; tentative D call: TRBD1 (6 bases). CDR1 is MNHEY, CDR2 SVGAGI, per germline. V dropped 6 bases and J dropped 8 bases, with 11 bases sitting between them. The CDR3 loop spans 11 amino acids. CDR3 residues: CASRRQDQQYF. CDR3 sequence (DNA): TGTGCCAGCAGAAGACAGGATCAGCAGTACTTC.

In its sample, this clonotype was seen a few times. The CDR3 here is CASSQRQVSLNTEAFF. The DNA for the CDR3 is TGTGCCAGCAGCCAGAGACAGGTGTCTCTGAACACTGAAGCTTTCTTT. J is TRBJ1-1 and V is TRBV5-4; TRBD1 is a possible D gene (6 bases). V lost 4 bases to trimming and J lost 0 bases, with 16 bases between them. Germline assignment: CDR1 SGHNT and CDR2 YYREEE (reference sequence). This CDR3 spans 16 amino acids. Full variable domain (outside the CDR3, taken from reference TRBV5-4 and TRBJ1-1): ETGVTQSPTHLIKTRGQQVTLRCSSQSGHNTVSWYQQALGQGPQFIFQYYREEENGRGNFPPRFSGLQFPNYSSELNVNALELDDSALYLCASSQRQVSLNTEAFFGQGTRLTVV.

Concerning this clonotype itself: Possible read error: a much larger clone is one base away. V usage is TRBV29-1 and J usage is TRBJ2-5, with a weak D call TRBD2 (5 bases). CDR3 length: 12 amino acids. V shed 4 bases and J shed 8 bases, with 14 bases lying between them. Germline CDR1 and CDR2: SQVTM and ANQGSEA. The CDR3 region is CSVGGADLTQYF. CDR3 DNA sequence: TGCAGCGTTGGGGGAGCCGATCTTACCCAGTACTTC.

The V call is TRBV4-1, the J call TRBJ2-5, with D maybe TRBD1 (7 bases). V lost 1 base and J lost 2, with 14 bases in between. CDR3 length: 16 amino acids. Germline V gene sequence: CDR1 MGHRA, CDR2 YSYEKL. As DNA, the CDR3 is TGCGCCAGCAGCCAAGCTAGACAGGGAGGTCAAGAGACCCAGTACTTC. Protein sequence: CASSQARQGGQETQYF.

The chain links TRBV19 to TRBJ1-5; no clear D gene. CDR3 length equals 10 residues. V was cut by 4 bases and J by 14 bases, with 9 bases left in between. In germline, CDR1 is LNHDA, CDR2 SQIVND (reference sequence). CDR3 region: CASSTTREHF. The CDR3 nucleotides read TGTGCCAGTAGTACTACCCGAGAGCATTTT.

Worth noting for this clonotype: A read error may account for a junction end that differs from germline. The chain uses TRBV2 and TRBJ2-5; 8 nucleotides agree with TRBD2. Germline V gene data show CDR1 as SNHLY and CDR2 as FYNNEI. The CDR3 sequence is 13 residues long. CDR3 residues: CASWGLGEEAQCF. The CDR3 region has the DNA TGTGCTAGCTGGGGACTAGGGGAGGAGGCCCAGTGCTTC.

The sample holds many counts of this clonotype. The J gene is TRBJ2-5, the V gene TRBV29-1, with D possibly being TRBD1 or TRBD2 (5 bases each). Germline V gene data show CDR1 as SQVTM and CDR2 as ANQGSEA. Trimming shortened V by 6 bases and J by 5 bases, and 19 bases separated the two germline ends. CDR3 size: 14 residues. This chain's CDR3 is CSVAGTTPGETQYF. DNA of the CDR3: TGCAGCGTGGCCGGGACCACCCCCGGGGAGACCCAGTACTTC.

This clonotype was detected ten times or more. The junction and the germline gene differ at one end; a read error may be behind it. The chain is built from TRBV2 and TRBJ2-2; D unclear. The CDR3 extends over 13 amino acids. Germline V gene lookup returns CDR1 SNHLY and CDR2 FYNNEI. CDR3 amino acids: CTSSLGSTGELFF. DNA of the CDR3: TGTACCAGCAGTCTAGGTAGCACCGGGGAGCTGTTTTTT.

This clonotype came up a few times. The chain recombines TRBV19 with TRBJ1-1; D unresolved. Germline V gives CDR1 LNHDA, CDR2 SQIVND (reference sequence). Trimming left V 8 bases short and J 1 base short, with 8 bases between. The CDR3 is made up of 12 amino acids. CDR3 amino acids: CASALGNTEAFF. CDR3 nucleotides: TGTGCCAGTGCCCTTGGGAACACTGAAGCTTTCTTT.

As concerns this clonotype: Being one base from a much bigger clone, this may be a read error. This chain uses TRBV15 with TRBJ2-5; TRBD2 aligns across 8 bases. The CDR3 runs 15 residues. Germline V gene sequence: CDR1 LNHNV, CDR2 YYDKDF (reference sequence). CDR3 residues: CATIRFSGAQETQYF. DNA of the CDR3: TGTGCCACCATCAGATTTAGCGGGGCCCAAGAGACCCAGTACTTC.

This clonotype showed up just a few times. The rearrangement links TRBV12-3 or TRBV12-4 to TRBJ1-2; D is unresolved. The length of the CDR3 is 15 residues. V gave up 4 bases and J gave up 7 bases, with 19 bases separating them. CDR3 sequence reads: CASSWLLHAGAGYTF. The CDR3, as DNA: TGTGCCAGCAGTTGGTTACTACACGCCGGTGCTGGCTACACCTTC.

In nucleotides, the CDR3 is TGTGCCACCAGTGGCCCCGGGACAGGGGATTCCAGTAGGGCCCAACAAGAGACCCAGTACTTC. It translates to CATSGPGTGDSSRAQQETQYF. This chain uses TRBV24-1 with TRBJ2-5, with 10 bases that match TRBD1. Trimming removed 5 bases from V and 2 bases from J; junction bases left unmatched: 22. The germline gives CDR1 KGHDR, CDR2 SFDVKD. The CDR3 totals 21 residues.

The sample holds many counts of this clonotype. CDR3: CAISDGGGNEKLFF. In nucleotides, the CDR3 is TGTGCCATCAGTGACGGGGGGGGTAATGAAAAACTGTTTTTT. The V and J genes are TRBV10-3 and TRBJ1-4, with D possibly matching TRBD1 (5 bases). V was trimmed by 3 bases and J by 4 bases, leaving 9 bases between them. This CDR3 is 14 amino acids long. CDR1 ENHRY and CDR2 SYGVKD come from the germline V gene.

This chain connects TRBV20-1 to TRBJ2-3; TRBD2 matches 7 bases. The CDR3 has 14 residues. The germline V gene encodes CDR1 DFQATT and CDR2 SNEGSKA (reference sequence). The V and J ends lost 3 bases and 0 bases, in that order; junction bases with no gene match: 3. Here the CDR3 DNA reads TGCAGTGCTAGTGGCGGGAGTAGCACAGATACGCAGTATTTT. Its translation: CSASGGSSTDTQYF.

The chain couples TRBV14 to TRBJ1-2, with 10 bases aligning to TRBD1. The CDR3 length is 15 residues. From germline, CDR1 is SGHDN and CDR2 FVKESK. V gave up 4 bases and J gave up 8 bases; unmatched junction bases: 10. CDR3 residues: CASSRRDRGLRGYTF. The CDR3 DNA follows: TGTGCCAGCAGCCGCAGGGACAGGGGATTGCGGGGCTACACCTTC.

The CDR3 DNA is TGTGCCAGCAGCTGGCTTTTAGACGGCAGGGGGAACGAAGAGACCCAGTACTTC. Its protein product is CASSWLLDGRGNEETQYF. J is TRBJ2-5 and V is TRBV7-6; 7 bases agree with TRBD1. The CDR3 runs 18 residues. Germline V lookup: CDR1 SGHVS, CDR2 FNYEAQ. J gave up 3 bases and V 4 bases, and 17 bases lay outside the gene matches.

This chain uses TRBV12-3 or TRBV12-4 with TRBJ1-4; the D gene is possibly TRBD1 (5 bases). The CDR3 length is 15 residues. V was trimmed by 5 bases and J by 8 bases, leaving 18 bases between them. CDR3 residues: CASSVDSPPGEKLFF. DNA of the CDR3: TGTGCCAGCAGTGTAGACAGTCCCCCGGGGGAAAAACTGTTTTTT.

The chain has TRBV28 and TRBJ1-5; D might be TRBD1 (5 bases). Germline V gene data show CDR1 as MDHEN and CDR2 as SYDVKM. V lost 7 bases and J 6 bases, leaving 16 bases between the germline ends. CDR3 size: 14 residues. CDR3 protein: CASTPRGDGQPQHF. CDR3 DNA: TGTGCCAGCACCCCTCGGGGGGACGGTCAGCCCCAGCATTTT.

At least ten counts were recorded for this clonotype. The chain has TRBV25-1 and TRBJ2-2, with 7 bases matching TRBD1. The CDR3 loop spans 16 amino acids. CDR1 is MGHDK and CDR2 is SYGVNS in the germline V gene. Trimming took 1 base from V and 3 from J; bases not matched to a gene: 5. The CDR3 sequence is CASSESGRGYTGELFF. CDR3 nucleotides: TGTGCCAGCAGTGAATCTGGCAGGGGGTACACCGGGGAGCTGTTTTTT.

This clonotype occurred many times. The chain joins TRBV7-8 to TRBJ1-5; D gene uncertain. This CDR3 is built from 14 residues. The germline CDR1 and CDR2 sequences are SGHVS and FQNEAQ. The ends were cut back, 3 bases at V and 1 base at J, with 7 bases in the middle. The CDR3 DNA reads TGTGCCAGCAGCTTCACAGAGAGCAATCAGCCCCAGCATTTT. Its protein is CASSFTESNQPQHF.

This clonotype was picked up a small number of times. This chain links TRBV14 with TRBJ1-2; D ambiguous. Looked up from germline, CDR1 is SGHDN and CDR2 is FVKESK. The CDR3 runs to 12 residues. Trimming shortened V by 2 bases and J by 6 bases, and 7 bases separated the two germline ends. As DNA, the CDR3 is TGTGCCAGCAGCCAATGGACGGATGGCTACACCTTC. This codes for CASSQWTDGYTF.

This clonotype has at least ten counts. The rearrangement links TRBV6-5 to TRBJ1-5; a weak D match, TRBD1 (5 bases). The CDR3 loop spans 17 amino acids. Trimming took off 6 bases at V and 4 bases at J, with 22 bases between the two ends. The germline gives CDR1 MNHEY, CDR2 SVGAGI. CDR3 loop: CASSTSAGTKGNQPQHF. The CDR3 DNA follows: TGTGCCAGCAGCACCTCCGCTGGGACTAAGGGAAATCAGCCCCAGCATTTT.